This record covers a single T cell receptor (beta chain). Its antigen is not known. The CDR3 sequence is 13 residues long. V lost 3 bases, J lost 5 bases, and 13 bases lay in between. CDR1 and CDR2 (germline): DFQATT, SNEGSKA (reference sequence). This record belongs to a study of T cells in Graves' hyperthyroidism and ophthalmopathy. Study outcomes and limitations: The model forecast ophthalmopathy, anticipating it by a median around 6.5 months before onset. Classification by a 13 V-J model distinguished ophthalmopathy from stable hyperthyroidism.

Amplification of TCR beta CDR3 regions used RNA as the template. Using the HTBI primer set, a first-round RT-PCR was run on the TCR CDR3. TCRdb itself ran the multiplex PCR reads through MiXCR, one entry per CDR3 protein. The sample lists fewer than 650,000 distinct CDR3 sequences; approximately 48% were seen once. The rearrangement joins TRBV20-1 to TRBJ2-5; the D is unclear. This receptor was identified in an adult woman with Graves' disease, either hyperthyroidism or ophthalmopathy (not recorded which). The sample taken for sequencing was peripheral blood or thyroid tissue (not recorded which). The CDR3 is CSASIPWGETQYF. CDR3 DNA: TGCAGTGCTAGTATCCCTTGGGGTGAGACCCAGTACTTC.